This record looks at one TCR beta chain sequence and its context. The data belong to a study of blood T cell repertoires in COVID-19. Study at large: PBMCs, B-cell-depleted T cells, or T cells provided the cDNA or gDNA that made up the material.

Per the original methods: Cell counts per sample came from amplifying reference gene primers. The repertoire was sequenced with immunoSEQ multiplex PCR; TCRdb's copy has only in-frame clones and lacks some. Clone size and V and J calls were adopted from that table, with D and trimming inferred from the DNA. This sample has about 360,000 clones, with around nine tenths found just once. The germline V gene has CDR1 SGHTS and CDR2 YDEGEE. The CDR3 runs to 15 residues. The germline V and J ends were trimmed by 3 bases and 1 base, with 13 bases remaining between them. The clonotype comes from a woman in her sixties or seventies with COVID-19, enrolled during active disease. The J gene is TRBJ1-1, the V gene TRBV5-8, with D unclear. What was sequenced was peripheral blood. The DNA of the CDR3 is TGTGCCAGCAGCTCTATGACGGAGAAGAACACTGAAGCTTTCTTT. Its translation is CASSSMTEKNTEAFF.